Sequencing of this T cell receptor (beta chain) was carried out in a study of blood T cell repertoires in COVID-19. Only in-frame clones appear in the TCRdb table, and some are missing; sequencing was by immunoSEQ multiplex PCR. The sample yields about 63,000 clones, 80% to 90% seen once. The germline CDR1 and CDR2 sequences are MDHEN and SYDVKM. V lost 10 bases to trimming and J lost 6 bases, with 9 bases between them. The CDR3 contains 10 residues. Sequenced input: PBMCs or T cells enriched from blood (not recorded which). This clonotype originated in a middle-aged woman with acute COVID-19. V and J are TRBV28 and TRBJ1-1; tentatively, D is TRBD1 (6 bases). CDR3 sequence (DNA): TGTGCCACCAGGACAGCTGAAGCTTTCTTT. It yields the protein CATRTAEAFF.